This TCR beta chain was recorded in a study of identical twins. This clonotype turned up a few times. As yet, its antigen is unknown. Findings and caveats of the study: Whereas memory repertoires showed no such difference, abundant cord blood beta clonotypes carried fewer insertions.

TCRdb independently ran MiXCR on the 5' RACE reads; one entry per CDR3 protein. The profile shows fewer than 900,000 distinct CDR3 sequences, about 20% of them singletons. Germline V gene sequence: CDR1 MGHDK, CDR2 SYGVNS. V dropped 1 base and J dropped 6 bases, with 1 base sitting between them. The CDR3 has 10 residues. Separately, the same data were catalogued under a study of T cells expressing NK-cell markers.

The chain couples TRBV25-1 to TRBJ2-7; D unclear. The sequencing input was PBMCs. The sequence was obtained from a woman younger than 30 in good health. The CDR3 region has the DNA TGTGCCAGCAGTGAATCCGAGCAGTACTTC. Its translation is CASSESEQYF.